The present T cell receptor (beta chain) was sequenced within a study of T cells in Graves' hyperthyroidism and ophthalmopathy (dated by TCRdb to between 2018 and 2021). Regarding the study in general: Peripheral blood samples were taken at the time of initial diagnosis, prior to any treatment. An independent validation cohort of fewer than 20 hyperthyroidism patients and 17 patients who later progressed to ophthalmopathy tested prospective prediction of ophthalmopathy. After sampling, hyperthyroidism patients received methimazole starting at 30 mg daily, and ophthalmopathy patients received high-dose intravenous methylprednisolone. The study also compared thyroid tissue and blood T-cell repertoires from several Graves' hyperthyroidism patients. A discovery cohort of around 98 patients, roughly 40 with Graves' ophthalmopathy and 57 with stable Graves' hyperthyroidism, was used to find distinguishing TCR V-J signatures. For training and testing, the 95 to 100 patients in the discovery cohort were randomly divided in a 7:3 ratio. The paper describes TCR Vbeta CDR3 sequencing of 140 or so peripheral blood samples, made up of around 41 ophthalmopathy patients, around 78 hyperthyroidism patients and about 17 progressor patients. General findings and caveats noted by the study authors: In cross-validation, a model built on a 13 V-J signature told ophthalmopathy apart from stable hyperthyroidism with less than 90% sensitivity and roughly 81% specificity, and in testing the same model reached 80%/75%. Blood samples also contained most of the expanded thyroid clonotypes (frequency above 0.001), which suggests that blood repertoires may reflect thyroid immune responses. No statistical method was used to set the sample size in advance, and investigators knew the group allocation. During validation, the model predicted progression to ophthalmopathy a median of around 6 months ahead of onset, with 70.59% sensitivity and 72.22% specificity.

TCR beta CDR3 regions were amplified from RNA transcripts. The first round of RT-PCR for the TCR CDR3 was performed with the HTBI primer set and the Qiagen OneStep RT-PCR kit. Libraries were constructed in a second round of multiplex PCR, after which size selection and purification were carried out. Libraries were sequenced paired-end with 100 bp reads on an Illumina HiSeq2000. Under the source paper's analysis protocol: SOAPnuke was used to process the raw data, throwing out any read that contained adapters or uncalled bases, had a mean Phred below 15, or lacked an exact constant-primer or identifier match. COPE v1.2.5 was used to merge the high-quality paired reads, and each unique nucleotide sequence was defined as a clonotype. Clonotypes were aligned to IMGT TRBV, TRBD and TRBJ reference segments using MiTCR v1.1. Only V-J combinations with frequency above 0.0001, covering 99% to 99.2% of repertoires, were analysed. The TCS score was defined as the ratio of F50 (clonal expansion) to E x V (chaos), calculated using BLOSUM62-based TCRdist between CDR3 peptides within each V-J. Welch's t-statistics and random forest reduced around 510 V-J features to 13, which were used in a naive Bayes classifier (R e1071). Using fastp at Q25 and MiXCR, TCRdb reprocessed the public reads and kept productive beta chains. Rows are unified per CDR3 protein, each entry keeping the most common DNA and genes. The V and J calls shown here were made by TCRdb, not taken from the authors' results. Present in this sample are almost 500,000 distinct CDR3 sequences, roughly 22% of which were seen just once. The leading ten clones occupy around 54% of the sample.

Reading from cysteine to phenylalanine, the CDR3 counts 15 amino acids. The retained sequence is limited to the CDR3, 45 bases, with the frame set at the first base. CDR1 and CDR2, looked up from the germline V gene, are MDHEN and SYDVKM. Trimming accounts for 7 bases at V and 5 bases at J, while the number of junction bases matched to no gene is 7. This clonotype was recorded at least ten times. The target of this receptor is not known. Base qualities were left out, and no much larger clone turns up one base away. In the ophthalmopathy patients, disease was moderately to severely active, with a Clinical Activity Score of 3 or more, a NOSPECS grade of 4 or more, and a duration of less than 3 months. Any patient with an uncontrolled infection, another autoimmune disease, pregnancy or lactation was excluded. Diagnoses relied on clinical symptoms, serum thyroxine and TRAb, thyroid ultrasound and orbital computed tomography. PBMCs were isolated from about 9.2 ml of fresh peripheral blood by Ficoll-Paque density gradient centrifugation. Total RNA was extracted using Trizol reagent, and RNA quality was assessed on an Agilent 2100 Bioanalyzer.

The sequencing sample was made of blood. This clonotype was obtained from a woman in her 70s with Graves' ophthalmopathy. The sequence joins TRBV28 to TRBJ1-6; 8 junctional bases match TRBD1. The nucleotide sequence is TGTGCCAGCACTTTGGGACAGGTCAATAATTCACCCCTCCACTTT. It specifies CASTLGQVNNSPLHF. Reference TRBV28 and TRBJ1-6 proteins supply the regions before and after the CDR3; the full variable domain is: DVKVTQSSRYLVKRTGEKVFLECVQDMDHENMFWYRQDPGLGLRLIYFSYDVKMKEKGDIPEGYSVSREKKERFSLILESASTNQTSMYLCASTLGQVNNSPLHFGNGTRLTVT.